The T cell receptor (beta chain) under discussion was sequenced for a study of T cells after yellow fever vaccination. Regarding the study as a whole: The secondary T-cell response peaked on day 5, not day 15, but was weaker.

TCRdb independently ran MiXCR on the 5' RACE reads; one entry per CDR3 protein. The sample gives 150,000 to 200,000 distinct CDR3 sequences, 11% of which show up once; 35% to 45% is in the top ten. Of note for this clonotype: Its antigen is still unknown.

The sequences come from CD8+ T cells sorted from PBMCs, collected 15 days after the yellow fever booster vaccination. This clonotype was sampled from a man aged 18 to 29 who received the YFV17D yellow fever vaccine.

CDR3 nucleotide sequence: TGTGCCAGCAGCAGGACGGACAGGGTTTTTTCTGAAGCTTTCTTT. It is translated as CASSRTDRVFSEAFF. This chain uses TRBV6-5 with TRBJ1-1, with TRBD1 matching over 8 bases. CDR1 MNHEY and CDR2 SVGAGI come from the germline V gene. Trimming removed 6 bases from V and 6 bases from J; junction bases left unmatched: 12. The CDR3 sequence is 15 residues long.